This record covers a single TCR beta chain. The age range of participants was about 18 to 100 years, with residence in about two dozen US areas. Symptom resolution, clearance, or two negative PCRs marked the recovered donors of Cohort 3. These data come from a study of blood T cell repertoires in COVID-19. Study in general: T cells, B-cell-depleted T cells, or PBMCs provided the cDNA or gDNA that served as material.

Source study methods: Nucleated cell number was recorded as an estimate derived from reference gene primer amplification. Clones were read by immunoSEQ multiplex PCR, and TCRdb kept only the in-frame ones, dropping some. For V, J and clone size, that table is used; D and trimming come from the DNA. Of 300,000 to 450,000 clones in the sample, about 90% are singletons; the top ten hold roughly 0.94%. This TCR was recovered from a woman under 40 who had recovered from COVID-19. The sample comprised PBMCs or T cells enriched from blood (not recorded which).

The CDR3 coding sequence is TGTGCCAGCAGTTTCGGGGGGGATCTGCCCCAGCATTTT. This translates into CASSFGGDLPQHF. This sequence joins TRBV28 and TRBJ1-5; tentatively, D is TRBD1 (5 bases). The V and J ends lost 3 bases and 9 bases respectively, with 12 bases between them. The germline V gene has CDR1 MDHEN and CDR2 SYDVKM. The CDR3 loop spans 13 amino acids. Drawing the rest from reference TRBV28 and TRBJ1-5, the complete variable domain is DVKVTQSSRYLVKRTGEKVFLECVQDMDHENMFWYRQDPGLGLRLIYFSYDVKMKEKGDIPEGYSVSREKKERFSLILESASTNQTSMYLCASSFGGDLPQHFGDGTRLSIL.